What follows is one T cell receptor beta chain and its context. Primers included in the PCR were 60 Vbeta and 13 Jbeta primers. Profiled with immunoSEQ multiplex PCR; TCRdb holds only in-frame clones, not every one. Among about 82,000 clones listed, about 71% were seen once. The germline V gene encodes CDR1 SGHVS and CDR2 FNYEAQ. V was shortened by 3 bases and J by 0 bases, with 12 bases between the two germline ends. The CDR3 has 16 residues. The record originates from a study of cytomegalovirus exposure and HLA in healthy donors. The sequenced material came from PBMCs. The chain couples TRBV7-6 to TRBJ2-1, with D maybe TRBD2 (6 bases). The clonotype comes from a man between 60 and 75 years old in good health and CMV-seronegative. CDR3 loop: CASSFSAGSSYNEQFF. CDR3 DNA sequence: TGTGCCAGCAGCTTCTCCGCCGGGAGCTCCTACAATGAGCAGTTCTTC.